This T cell receptor beta chain was retrieved from a study of cytomegalovirus exposure and HLA in healthy donors. 60 Vbeta and 13 Jbeta primers were used in PCR. Sequencing used immunoSEQ multiplex PCR; TCRdb keeps in-frame clones, though not all of them. The sample lists over 150,000 clones, approximately 73% occurring once. Germline V gene sequence: CDR1 MDHEN, CDR2 SYDVKM. The CDR3 sequence is 11 residues long. Trimming pared 6 bases from V and 6 bases from J, leaving 8 bases between. The chain uses TRBV28 and TRBJ1-1; D remains ambiguous. The receptor comes from a man in his forties or fifties in good health and CMV-seronegative. Source material: PBMCs. DNA of the CDR3: TGTGCCAGCAGCGGGGAGGCTGAAGCTTTCTTT. Amino acids: CASSGEAEAFF. Supplemented by reference TRBV28 and TRBJ1-1, the full variable domain reads DVKVTQSSRYLVKRTGEKVFLECVQDMDHENMFWYRQDPGLGLRLIYFSYDVKMKEKGDIPEGYSVSREKKERFSLILESASTNQTSMYLCASSGEAEAFFGQGTRLTVV.